The 5 T cell receptor beta chains reported below all come from one sample, sequenced in a study of identical twins. Via MiXCR, TCRdb re-called the 5' RACE reads, giving one row per CDR3 protein. The sample holds 310,000 or so distinct CDR3 sequences, under 9.5% seen once. The data also belong to a second study, concerning yellow fever vaccine responses in identical twins.

Sequencing was done on a sample of memory (CD45RO+) T cells sorted from blood. Source of these receptors: a woman aged 18-29 years in good health.

This chain uses TRBV6-4 with TRBJ2-3, with unresolved D. The V end lost 0 bases, the J end lost 0 bases, and 4 bases lay between the germline ends. The CDR3 runs 14 residues. The V gene's germline CDR1 is MRHNA and CDR2 SNTAGT. DNA for the CDR3: TGTGCCAGCAGTGACTCGGACAGCACAGATACGCAGTATTTT. Protein sequence: CASSDSDSTDTQYF.

This clonotype appeared a few times. The chain couples TRBV5-1 to TRBJ2-5; 11 bases are a match to TRBD2. CDR1 and CDR2 (germline): SGHRS, YFSETQ. V gave up 7 bases and J gave up 3 bases; unmatched junction bases: 5. This CDR3 contains 14 residues. CDR3 nucleotide sequence: TGCGCCAGCTCCGGGACTAGCGGCAAAGAGACCCAGTACTTC. It specifies CASSGTSGKETQYF.

This clonotype appeared many times. The V call is TRBV4-2, the J call TRBJ1-2; D gene ambiguous. Germline CDR1 and CDR2: LGHNA and YNFKEQ. This CDR3 region has 13 residues. Trimming removed 1 base from V and 3 bases from J, with 6 bases in between. In nucleotides, the CDR3 is TGTGCCAGCAGCCAAGTTGGGGACTATGGCTACACCTTC. Amino acids: CASSQVGDYGYTF.

V and J are TRBV20-1 and TRBJ2-7; D gene ambiguous. This CDR3 spans 14 amino acids. Germline lookup yields CDR1 DFQATT and CDR2 SNEGSKA (reference sequence). The V and J ends lost 4 bases and 1 base respectively, with 14 bases between them. The CDR3 nucleotides are TGCAGTGCTAAAAGTGCGGAGAATTCCTACGAGCAGTACTTC. Its translation: CSAKSAENSYEQYF.

The chain has TRBV19 and TRBJ2-2, with 8 bases that match TRBD1. Germline CDR1 reads LNHDA; CDR2 reads SQIVND (reference sequence). V gave up 6 bases and J gave up 5 bases; unmatched junction bases: 8. CDR3 length equals 15 residues. The CDR3 DNA follows: TGTGCCAGTAGGGCCGGGACAGGAGGTACCGGGGAGCTGTTTTTT. This encodes CASRAGTGGTGELFF.